This passage covers 18 T cell receptor beta chains from one sample sequenced in a study of T-cell reconstitution after alpha-beta-depleted transplantation in children. A TCRbeta library incorporating unique molecular identifiers was prepared. TCRdb reprocessed the PCR reads via MiXCR and lists one record per CDR3 protein. Here the sample spans approximately 350,000 distinct CDR3 sequences, 16% being singletons. The sample consisted of PBMCs, mostly from graft donor cells, taken 360 days after TCRalphabeta/CD19-depleted stem cell transplant. These receptor sequences come from a male patient aged 2-10 years who had a stem cell transplant for acute lymphoblastic leukemia, so the T cells may come from the graft donor.

This clonotype was picked up a small number of times. The chain links TRBV7-9 to TRBJ1-1; D ambiguous. The CDR3 spans 11 residues. Trimming cost V 1 base and J 10 bases, with 7 bases left between them. CDR1 and CDR2 (germline): SEHNR, FQNEAQ (reference sequence). CDR3 coding DNA: TGTGCCAGCAGCTTAGAAGAGGGAGCTTTCTTT. Amino acids: CASSLEEGAFF. Variable domain in full (rest from reference TRBV7-9 and TRBJ1-1): DTGVSQNPRHKITKRGQNVTFRCDPISEHNRLYWYRQTLGQGPEFLTYFQNEAQLEKSRLLSDRFSAERPKGSFSTLEIQRTEQGDSAMYLCASSLEEGAFFGQGTRLTVV.

This chain uses TRBV7-6 with TRBJ2-7; possible D gene TRBD2, 6 bases. Germline loops: CDR1 SGHVS, CDR2 FNYEAQ. This CDR3 region has 14 residues. Trimming stripped 5 bases from V and 2 bases from J, with 13 bases between. In DNA form, the CDR3 reads TGTGCCAGCAGCCGACTAGACAGCGCCTACGAGCAGTACTTC. Its protein product is CASSRLDSAYEQYF.

This clonotype was seen ten or more times. The chain employs TRBV28 and TRBJ2-7; 7 bases match TRBD2. CDR1 is MDHEN, CDR2 SYDVKM, per germline. CDR3 length equals 16 residues. The V segment lost 2 bases and the J segment 1 base; nucleotides outside the gene matches: 8. The CDR3 DNA is TGTGCCAGCAGTTTACTCGGCGGGAGCGGTTCCTACGAGCAGTACTTC. This sequence encodes CASSLLGGSGSYEQYF.

This clonotype was counted only a few times. V is TRBV12-3 or TRBV12-4 and J is TRBJ1-1, with 8 bases fitting TRBD1. V shed 6 bases, J shed 4 bases, and the junction held 13 bases outside the gene matches. This CDR3 has 16 residues. In DNA form, the CDR3 reads TGTGCCAGCAGCCCCAGACAGGGGTCAGGGAGCACTGAAGCTTTCTTT. This codes for CASSPRQGSGSTEAFF.

This clonotype was counted ten times or more. V usage is TRBV5-5 and J usage is TRBJ2-1; 9 nucleotides line up with TRBD1. The length of the CDR3 is 14 residues. Germline-derived CDR1 and CDR2 are SGHKS and YYEKEE (reference sequence). J gave up 5 bases and V 0 bases, and 0 bases lay outside the gene matches. The CDR3 here is CASSLGQGDNEQFF. In DNA, the CDR3 is TGTGCCAGCAGCTTGGGACAGGGGGACAATGAGCAGTTCTTC.

This chain joins TRBV12-3 or TRBV12-4 and TRBJ1-1; D possibly corresponds to TRBD1 (5 bases). The V gene lost 2 bases and the J gene lost 4 bases, with 8 bases spanning the gap. This CDR3 comprises 13 residues. The CDR3 reads CASSLQGITEAFF. Written as DNA, the CDR3 is TGTGCCAGCAGTTTACAGGGAATCACTGAAGCTTTCTTT.

The rearrangement links TRBV18 to TRBJ1-2; possibly TRBD1 for D (5 bases). V was clipped by 1 base and J by 3 bases, with 18 bases between them. Germline V gene sequence: CDR1 KGHSH, CDR2 LQKENI. The CDR3 runs to 17 residues. For the CDR3, the DNA is TGTGCCAGCTCACCACTGTTCGGGGACCGTTACGACTATGGCTACACCTTC. It specifies CASSPLFGDRYDYGYTF.

The chain recombines TRBV20-1 with TRBJ2-1; 14 nucleotides line up with TRBD2. V lost 5 bases to trimming and J lost 0 bases; unmatched junction nucleotides: 0. This CDR3 is built from 15 residues. Germline-derived CDR1 and CDR2 are DFQATT and SNEGSKA (reference sequence). Here the CDR3 reads CSAGTSGSSYNEQFF. For the CDR3, the DNA is TGCAGTGCTGGGACTAGCGGGAGCTCCTACAATGAGCAGTTCTTC.

The sample holds a few counts of this clonotype. Written as DNA, the CDR3 is TGTGCCAGCAGTTTAGGAGGGCTCCCCACCGAGCAGTACTTC. This translates into CASSLGGLPTEQYF. The J gene is TRBJ2-7, the V gene TRBV12-3 or TRBV12-4; D is possibly TRBD2 (5 bases). The CDR3 has 14 residues. Trimming took 1 base from V and 6 from J, leaving 13 bases between them.

This clonotype was recorded a few times. The chain links TRBV12-3 or TRBV12-4 to TRBJ2-7; TRBD2 matches 8 bases. This CDR3 spans 15 amino acids. The V gene end was trimmed by 2 bases and the J gene end by 2 bases; junction bases not matched to a gene: 5. CDR3 coding DNA: TGTGCCAGCAGTTTACGCGGGAGGAGGACCTACGAGCAGTACTTC. The encoded protein is CASSLRGRRTYEQYF.

This clonotype was observed a few times. The J gene is TRBJ1-5, the V gene TRBV5-6; tentatively, D is TRBD1 (5 bases). The germline V gene has CDR1 SGHDT and CDR2 YYEEEE. Trimming left V 0 bases short and J 0 bases short, with 13 bases between. This CDR3 is built from 17 residues. DNA of the CDR3: TGTGCCAGCAGCTTGGGTCGGGACGGATATAGCAATCAGCCCCAGCATTTT. This gives the protein CASSLGRDGYSNQPQHF.

This chain uses TRBV25-1 with TRBJ2-1; a possible D gene is TRBD2 (6 bases). The germline V gene encodes CDR1 MGHDK and CDR2 SYGVNS. The CDR3 totals 14 residues. Trimming removed 3 bases from V and 6 bases from J, with 12 bases in between. This CDR3 is CASSDPGRINEQFF. CDR3 coding DNA: TGTGCCAGCAGTGACCCCGGGAGAATCAATGAGCAGTTCTTC.

This clonotype has a handful of counts. V gene TRBV20-1 combines with J gene TRBJ2-1; 10 bases fit TRBD2. Germline V gives CDR1 DFQATT, CDR2 SNEGSKA (reference sequence). CDR3 length equals 15 residues. Trimming at V came to 4 bases and at J to 3 bases, leaving 6 bases not matched to a gene. CDR3 coding DNA: TGCAGTGCTACTCCGACTAGCGGGTTCTACAATGAGCAGTTCTTC. Translation gives CSATPTSGFYNEQFF.

This clonotype was counted only a few times. The chain joins TRBV10-1 to TRBJ1-5; D uncertain. The CDR3 is made up of 10 amino acids. V was pared by 4 bases and J by 11 bases, with 6 bases between. Germline V gene lookup returns CDR1 WNHNN and CDR2 SYGVQD (reference sequence). The CDR3 loop is CASSGSAQHF. CDR3 DNA sequence: TGCGCCAGCAGTGGTTCAGCCCAGCATTTT.

This clonotype was counted a few times. This chain links TRBV4-3 with TRBJ2-3, with D possibly being TRBD2 (6 bases). Germline V gives CDR1 LGHNA, CDR2 YSLEER. Deletions cut 4 bases from V and 2 bases from J, with 16 bases between. This CDR3 comprises 16 residues. The CDR3 DNA reads TGCGCCAGCAGCCCATCCGGGGGACCTGTCACAGATACGCAGTATTTT. Its protein product is CASSPSGGPVTDTQYF.

This clonotype was seen ten or more times. The V gene is TRBV7-2, the J gene TRBJ1-2; D is uncertain. CDR3 length equals 18 residues. CDR1 and CDR2 (germline): SGHTA, FQGNSA. The ends were cut back, 4 bases at V and 4 bases at J, with 25 bases in the middle. This chain's CDR3 is CASSSALITVTFGYGYTF. CDR3 bases: TGTGCCAGCAGCTCCGCCCTAATTACCGTGACATTCGGCTATGGCTACACCTTC.

The CDR3 spells CASSSTLGIALLNTIYF. The CDR3 DNA reads TGTGCCAGCAGTTCCACCCTCGGGATAGCTCTTTTAAACACCATATATTTT. The J gene is TRBJ1-3, the V gene TRBV28; D unresolved. CDR3 length: 17 amino acids. Per the germline V gene, CDR1 is MDHEN and CDR2 is SYDVKM. V dropped 4 bases and J dropped 6 bases, with 22 bases sitting between them.

This chain links TRBV7-8 with TRBJ2-1; D tentatively reads TRBD1 or TRBD2 (6 bases each). The CDR3 contains 15 residues. The germline CDR1 and CDR2 sequences are SGHVS and FQNEAQ. V lost 7 bases to trimming and J lost 0 bases, with 13 bases between them. CDR3 coding DNA: TGTGCCAGCAAAGGGGGGCGGAGCTCCTACAATGAGCAGTTCTTC. Translated, it gives CASKGGRSSYNEQFF.